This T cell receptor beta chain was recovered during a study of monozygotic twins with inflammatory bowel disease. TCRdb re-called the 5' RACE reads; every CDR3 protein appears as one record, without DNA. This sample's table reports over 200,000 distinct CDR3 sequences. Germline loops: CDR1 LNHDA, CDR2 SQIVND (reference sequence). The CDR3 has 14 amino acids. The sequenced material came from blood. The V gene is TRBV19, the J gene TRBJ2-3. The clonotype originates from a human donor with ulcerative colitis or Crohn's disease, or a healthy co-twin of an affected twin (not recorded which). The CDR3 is CASSIVANADTQYF. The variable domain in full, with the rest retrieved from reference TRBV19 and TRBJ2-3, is DGGITQSPKYLFRKEGQNVTLSCEQNLNHDAMYWYRQDPGQGLRLIYYSQIVNDFQKGDIAEGYSVSREKKESFPLTVTSAQKNPTAFYLCASSIVANADTQYFGPGTRLTVL.